These 10 T cell receptor beta chains were sequenced from one sample in a study of a mutant IDH1 vaccine in newly diagnosed glioma. Sample time point: week 23, last vaccination. Vaccination used 300 ug of mutant IDH1 20-mer peptide per dose, with topical imiquimod. Sequenced by immunoSEQ multiplex PCR; TCRdb stores in-frame clones only, minus some. The table records 70,000 to 90,000 clones, 70% to 90% of them present only once. No antigen is known for these receptors. The sample was PBMCs, taken from a glioma patient whose treatment included an IDH1 peptide vaccine. The source of these receptors is a man aged 25-45 years with glioma. Some clones in this sample may be carry-over from other donors' samples.

V and J are TRBV28 and TRBJ1-2, with D hard to call. The V gene lost 1 base and the J gene lost 8 bases, with 17 bases spanning the gap. The CDR3 sequence is 15 residues long. CDR1 is MDHEN and CDR2 is SYDVKM in the germline V gene. The CDR3, as DNA: TGTGCCAGCAGTTTATCGGGGTTGGCAGGACGGGGCTACACCTTC. Protein product: CASSLSGLAGRGYTF.

The chain links TRBV5-1 to TRBJ2-3, with unresolved D. The V and J ends lost 4 bases and 6 bases respectively, with 15 bases between them. Germline CDR1 reads SGHRS; CDR2 reads YFSETQ. CDR3 length: 14 amino acids. The CDR3 DNA reads TGCGCCAGCAGCCCCCACGATACTCATGATACGCAGTATTTT. Protein: CASSPHDTHDTQYF. Combining the CDR3 with reference TRBV5-1 and TRBJ2-3 gives the whole variable domain KAGVTQTPRYLIKTRGQQVTLSCSPISGHRSVSWYQQTPGQGLQFLFEYFSETQRNKGNFPGRFSGRQFSNSRSEMNVSTLELGDSALYLCASSPHDTHDTQYFGPGTRLTVL.

The chain joins TRBV14 to TRBJ1-2; 10 bases fit TRBD1. The junction had 9 bases not matched to a gene; V was cut back by 4 bases and J by 7 bases. This CDR3 is 15 amino acids long. The V gene's germline CDR1 is SGHDN and CDR2 FVKESK. CDR3 nucleotides: TGTGCCAGCAGCCTATATCAGGGACAGGGGATTGGCTACACCTTC. This codes for CASSLYQGQGIGYTF.

The chain uses TRBV6-5 and TRBJ2-1; a weak D match, TRBD2 (6 bases). V gave up 6 bases and J gave up 0 bases, with 12 bases separating them. The germline V gene has CDR1 MNHEY and CDR2 SVGAGI. The CDR3 sequence is 15 residues long. DNA for the CDR3: TGTGCCAGCAGCCAAAGCGGGCTCTCCTACAATGAGCAGTTCTTC. This translates into CASSQSGLSYNEQFF.

The J gene is TRBJ2-3, the V gene TRBV27; 8 positions match TRBD2. The CDR3 totals 15 residues. The V and J ends lost 3 bases and 0 bases, in that order; junction bases with no gene match: 2. Looked up from germline, CDR1 is MNHEY and CDR2 is SMNVEV (reference sequence). CDR3 amino acids: CASSLRGASTDTQYF. The CDR3 region has the DNA TGTGCCAGCAGTTTGCGGGGGGCAAGCACAGATACGCAGTATTTT.

The chain employs TRBV4-2 and TRBJ2-3, with D perhaps given as TRBD1 or TRBD2 (5 bases each). Trimming shortened V by 1 base and J by 4 bases, and 6 bases separated the two germline ends. Germline loops: CDR1 LGHNA, CDR2 YNFKEQ. The CDR3 runs to 13 residues. CDR3 region: CASSQGGPDTQYF. The CDR3, as DNA: TGTGCCAGCAGCCAAGGGGGACCAGATACGCAGTATTTT.

This chain connects TRBV28 to TRBJ2-3, with D tentatively TRBD1 or TRBD2 (6 bases each). The V end lost 6 bases, the J end lost 1 base, and 14 bases lay between the germline ends. The CDR3 length is 15 residues. CDR1 and CDR2 (germline): MDHEN, SYDVKM. CDR3 coding DNA: TGTGCCAGCAGGGAGGGGACATACCGCACAGATACGCAGTATTTT. This gives the protein CASREGTYRTDTQYF. Drawing the rest from reference TRBV28 and TRBJ2-3, the complete variable domain is DVKVTQSSRYLVKRTGEKVFLECVQDMDHENMFWYRQDPGLGLRLIYFSYDVKMKEKGDIPEGYSVSREKKERFSLILESASTNQTSMYLCASREGTYRTDTQYFGPGTRLTVL.

The rearrangement joins TRBV7-8 to TRBJ1-5; a possible D gene is TRBD1 (6 bases). Germline values: CDR1 SGHVS, CDR2 FQNEAQ. V was cut by 4 bases and J by 9 bases, with 13 bases left in between. The CDR3 extends over 13 amino acids. CDR3 sequence reads: CASSSNRVGPQHF. The CDR3 nucleotides are TGTGCCAGCAGCTCAAACAGGGTGGGGCCCCAGCATTTT.

This clone was observed a handful of times. This chain joins TRBV7-9 and TRBJ1-5; D is perhaps TRBD1 (5 bases). Trimming left V 5 bases short and J 7 bases short, with 21 bases between. CDR3 length equals 16 residues. Germline V gene lookup returns CDR1 SEHNR and CDR2 FQNEAQ (reference sequence). This CDR3 reads CASSDPFFQGDQPQHF. For the CDR3, the DNA is TGTGCCAGCAGCGACCCTTTTTTCCAGGGTGACCAGCCCCAGCATTTT.

The CDR3 sequence: CASTLRTGGNYGYTF. CDR3 bases: TGCGCCAGCACCCTGAGGACAGGGGGGAACTATGGCTACACCTTC. J is TRBJ1-2 and V is TRBV4-1, with TRBD1 matching over 10 bases. Trimming cost V 7 bases and J 2 bases; bases outside gene matches: 7. Germline V lookup: CDR1 MGHRA, CDR2 YSYEKL. The CDR3 covers 15 residues.